The next 27 T cell receptor beta chains were all read from a single sample in a study of T cells in Graves' hyperthyroidism and ophthalmopathy. Researchers took RNA transcripts and amplified the TCR beta CDR3 regions from them. The HTBI primer set was used in a first-round RT-PCR of the TCR CDR3. TCRdb redid the calling of the multiplex PCR reads with MiXCR, one entry per CDR3 protein. The profile covers about 420,000 distinct CDR3 sequences, with roughly an eighth appearing a single time and around 5.3% taken by the ten largest. The material sequenced was blood. These receptors were obtained from a woman under 30 with Graves' hyperthyroidism.

On this clonotype itself: One end of the junction is discordant with germline, which a read error may explain. The CDR3 spells CASSESAGGSYERYF. The CDR3 region has the DNA TGTGCCAGCAGTGAATCGGCAGGGGGCTCCTACGAGCGGTACTTC. This chain uses TRBV6-1 with TRBJ2-7, with 8 positions matching TRBD1. CDR1 and CDR2 (germline): MNHNS, SASEGT. The CDR3 is 15 residues long.

V usage is TRBV24-1 and J usage is TRBJ1-2, with 9 nucleotides matching TRBD1. The CDR3 spans 13 residues. V lost 4 bases to trimming and J lost 6 bases; unmatched junction nucleotides: 2. Germline loops: CDR1 KGHDR, CDR2 SFDVKD. The CDR3 sequence: CATSDRTGDGYTF. The CDR3, as DNA: TGTGCCACCAGTGACCGGACAGGGGATGGCTACACCTTC.

At least ten counts were recorded for this clonotype. The genes are TRBV2 and TRBJ2-1; a possible D gene is TRBD1 (5 bases). The CDR3 is 13 amino acids. CDR1 is SNHLY, CDR2 FYNNEI, per germline. V lost 8 bases to trimming and J lost 7 bases, with 15 bases between them. CDR3 sequence reads: CASATDPGNEQFF. CDR3 in DNA: TGTGCCAGCGCTACGGACCCAGGGAATGAGCAGTTCTTC. Variable domain in full (rest from reference TRBV2 and TRBJ2-1): EPEVTQTPSHQVTQMGQEVILRCVPISNHLYFYWYRQILGQKVEFLVSFYNNEISEKSEIFDDQFSVERPDGSNFTLKIRSTKLEDSAMYFCASATDPGNEQFFGPGTRLTVL.

This clonotype has only a few counts. The chain joins TRBV30 to TRBJ2-3; 7 nucleotides line up with TRBD2. Germline values: CDR1 GTSNPN, CDR2 SVGIG (reference sequence). The V gene end was trimmed by 4 bases and the J gene end by 2 bases; junction bases not matched to a gene: 3. The CDR3 contains 13 residues. Here the CDR3 reads CAWNSGPTDTQYF. The DNA for the CDR3 is TGTGCCTGGAATAGCGGGCCCACAGATACGCAGTATTTT.

Many counts were recorded for this clonotype. The chain uses TRBV2 and TRBJ2-7, with D perhaps matching TRBD1 (6 bases). The germline V and J ends were trimmed by 5 bases and 0 bases, with 11 bases remaining between them. CDR1 SNHLY and CDR2 FYNNEI come from the germline V gene. The CDR3 length is 14 residues. CDR3 amino acids: CASSPDRPSYEQYF. DNA for the CDR3: TGTGCCAGCAGTCCTGACAGGCCCTCCTACGAGCAGTACTTC.

This clonotype was seen many times. The CDR3 protein is CASSLELDPGANVLTF. In DNA, the CDR3 is TGTGCCAGCAGCTTAGAATTGGACCCTGGGGCCAACGTCCTGACTTTC. The J gene is TRBJ2-6, the V gene TRBV11-2; D is unclear. The CDR3 is 16 amino acids. CDR1 is SGHAT and CDR2 is FQNNGV in the germline V gene. With 0 bases removed from V and 2 bases from J, the gap between germline ends came to 8 bases.

In this sample, this clonotype turned up many times. The rearrangement joins TRBV6-1 to TRBJ2-2; D gene unclear. Trimming took 7 bases from V and 6 from J, leaving 9 bases between them. Germline V gene sequence: CDR1 MNHNS, CDR2 SASEGT. The CDR3 sequence is 12 residues long. This CDR3 reads CASKTISGELFF. CDR3 nucleotide sequence: TGTGCCAGCAAGACCATTTCCGGGGAGCTGTTTTTT.

This clonotype appeared many times. The junction does not match germline at one end; this may be a read error. J is TRBJ2-7 and V is TRBV5-1; D not certain. The germline V gene encodes CDR1 SGHRS and CDR2 YFSETQ. The length of the CDR3 is 13 residues. Here the CDR3 reads CASSLGWVYEQYF. The CDR3 DNA is TGCGCTAGCAGCTTGGGGTGGGTCTACGAGCAGTACTTC.

The sample holds many counts of this clonotype. This chain connects TRBV2 to TRBJ2-5; 9 nucleotides match TRBD1. J lost 5 bases, V lost 5 bases, and 3 bases had no gene match. The CDR3 is 13 amino acids. Germline CDR1 reads SNHLY; CDR2 reads FYNNEI. This chain's CDR3 is CASSKDRGETQYF. The CDR3 DNA follows: TGTGCCAGCAGTAAAGACAGGGGGGAGACCCAGTACTTC.

This clonotype appeared a few times. J is TRBJ1-2 and V is TRBV6-1, with D unresolved. CDR3 length equals 15 residues. CDR1 and CDR2 (germline): MNHNS, SASEGT. Between the trimmed V and J ends, which lost 2 bases and 8 bases, there was a span of 18 bases. The CDR3 nucleotides are TGTGCCAGCAGTGAACATCTAAGCCTCCCGGAGGGCTACACCTTC. This translates into CASSEHLSLPEGYTF.

The table lists this clonotype with many counts. V gene TRBV5-1 combines with J gene TRBJ2-3, with D perhaps TRBD1 or TRBD2 (5 bases each). The CDR3 is 13 residues long. Looked up from germline, CDR1 is SGHRS and CDR2 is YFSETQ. V gave up 4 bases and J gave up 3 bases, with 9 bases separating them. CDR3 loop: CASSPGQTDTQYF. CDR3 bases: TGCGCCAGCAGCCCGGGGCAAACAGATACGCAGTATTTT.

At least ten counts were recorded for this clonotype. The CDR3 bases are TGTGCCAGCACCAAGACAGGGAGCACAGATACGCAGTATTTT. Translating it yields CASTKTGSTDTQYF. This chain links TRBV6-1 with TRBJ2-3; 7 nucleotides match TRBD1. Germline CDR1 reads MNHNS; CDR2 reads SASEGT. The CDR3 runs 14 residues. With V trimmed by 7 bases and J by 0 bases, 4 bases remained unmatched.

This clonotype has ten or more counts. This sequence joins TRBV28 and TRBJ2-7; 14 positions match TRBD2. The CDR3 contains 16 residues. V was pared by 0 bases and J by 6 bases, with 4 bases of the junction left unmatched. In germline, CDR1 is MDHEN, CDR2 SYDVKM. CDR3 in DNA: TGTGCCAGCAGTTTATGGGGACTAGCGGGAGTTTTCGAGCAGTACTTC. Encoded protein: CASSLWGLAGVFEQYF.

The chain carries TRBV5-5 and TRBJ2-2, with 13 positions matching TRBD2. Germline V lookup: CDR1 SGHKS, CDR2 YYEKEE (reference sequence). This CDR3 region has 20 residues. Trimming removed 4 bases from V and 5 bases from J; junction bases left unmatched: 17. In DNA, the CDR3 is TGTGCCAGCAGCCCTACCGGACTAGCGGGAGCCCAAGGAGGGACCGGGGAGCTGTTTTTT. It specifies CASSPTGLAGAQGGTGELFF.

The chain joins TRBV4-1 to TRBJ2-5, with D possibly matching TRBD2 (6 bases). Looked up from germline, CDR1 is MGHRA and CDR2 is YSYEKL. The V end lost 1 base, the J end lost 5 bases, and 11 bases lay between the germline ends. This CDR3 is 14 amino acids long. As DNA, the CDR3 is TGCGCCAGCAGCCAAGTGGAGGGGAGGGAGACCCAGTACTTC. This gives the protein CASSQVEGRETQYF.

This clonotype was observed many times. The gene calls are TRBV20-1 and TRBJ2-1; 10 bases align to TRBD2. V was clipped by 6 bases and J by 6 bases; unmatched bases: 11. The V gene's germline CDR1 is DFQATT and CDR2 SNEGSKA (reference sequence). The CDR3 covers 15 residues. In nucleotides, the CDR3 is TGCAGTGCCGTAGATCTAGCGGGAGATCTCAATGAGCAGTTCTTC. Protein product: CSAVDLAGDLNEQFF.

This clonotype was counted ten times or more. The chain uses TRBV6-1 and TRBJ1-2, with TRBD1 matching 12 bases. The CDR3 covers 15 residues. With V trimmed by 3 bases and J by 10 bases, 9 bases remained unmatched. Germline CDR1 reads MNHNS; CDR2 reads SASEGT. CDR3 nucleotide sequence: TGTGCCAGCAGTGACGGGACAGGGGGCCTCCAGGACTACACCTTC. Translating it yields CASSDGTGGLQDYTF.

This clonotype occurred a few times. The V gene is TRBV2, the J gene TRBJ1-1, with D possibly matching TRBD1 (6 bases). Germline CDR1 reads SNHLY; CDR2 reads FYNNEI. With 5 bases removed from V and 5 bases from J, the gap between germline ends came to 18 bases. The CDR3 extends over 15 amino acids. Written as DNA, the CDR3 is TGTGCCAGCAGTCAGAACCAGGGGCGCGGGACTGAAGCTTTCTTT. Translation: CASSQNQGRGTEAFF.

This clonotype was seen repeatedly, ten times or more. V usage is TRBV15 and J usage is TRBJ2-7, with no clear D. Germline lookup yields CDR1 LNHNV and CDR2 YYDKDF (reference sequence). The V and J ends lost 3 bases and 4 bases respectively, with 19 bases between them. This CDR3 contains 16 residues. CDR3 sequence: CATSSGSNSRSYEQYF. In DNA form, the CDR3 reads TGTGCCACCAGCAGCGGAAGCAACTCCCGTTCTTACGAGCAGTACTTC. Drawing the rest from reference TRBV15 and TRBJ2-7, the complete variable domain is DAMVIQNPRYQVTQFGKPVTLSCSQTLNHNVMYWYQQKSSQAPKLLFHYYDKDFNNEADTPDNFQSRRPNTSFCFLDIRSPGLGDTAMYLCATSSGSNSRSYEQYFGPGTRLTVT.

Written as DNA, the CDR3 is TGTGCCAGTAGTGAGAGGGGGGGAGGATGGATCGCTGAAGCTTTCTTT. Its protein is CASSERGGGWIAEAFF. The chain uses TRBV19 and TRBJ1-1, with D tentatively TRBD1 (6 bases). The germline V and J ends were trimmed by 5 bases and 6 bases, with 22 bases remaining between them. Germline V gene data show CDR1 as LNHDA and CDR2 as SQIVND (reference sequence). The CDR3 is 16 amino acids.

As to this clonotype: A read error is possible here, since a much larger clone lies one base away. This chain uses TRBV3-1 with TRBJ1-2; D is uncertain. The CDR3 covers 13 residues. The V end was cut by 4 bases, the J end by 4 bases, with 10 bases between. Germline lookup yields CDR1 LGHDT and CDR2 YNNKEL (reference sequence). The CDR3 region has the DNA TGTGCCAGCAGCCGAGCTATGGGCTATGGCTACACCTTC. This sequence encodes CASSRAMGYGYTF.

The V gene is TRBV14, the J gene TRBJ1-3; weak D call: TRBD1 (5 bases). The CDR3 length is 15 residues. Between the trimmed V and J ends, which lost 1 base and 2 bases, there was a span of 9 bases. Germline CDR1 is SGHDN and CDR2 is FVKESK. The CDR3: CASSQVGAAGNTIYF. The DNA for the CDR3 is TGTGCCAGCAGCCAAGTTGGGGCAGCTGGAAACACCATATATTTT. The full variable domain, in which reference TRBV14 and TRBJ1-3 provide the parts outside the CDR3, is EAGVTQFPSHSVIEKGQTVTLRCDPISGHDNLYWYRRVMGKEIKFLLHFVKESKQDESGMPNNRFLAERTGGTYSTLKVQPAELEDSGVYFCASSQVGAAGNTIYFGEGSWLTVV.

This rearrangement joins TRBV20-1 to TRBJ2-5; a possible D gene is TRBD2 (5 bases). V was clipped by 5 bases and J by 6 bases, with 16 bases between them. CDR1 is DFQATT and CDR2 is SNEGSKA in the germline V gene (reference sequence). The length of the CDR3 is 13 residues. The CDR3 here is CSAATRLRKTQYF. The CDR3, as DNA: TGCAGTGCTGCTACTAGGCTCCGGAAGACCCAGTACTTC.

The chain links TRBV11-3 to TRBJ2-2; TRBD2 aligns across 8 bases. CDR3 length: 16 residues. V gave up 3 bases and J gave up 3 bases; unmatched junction bases: 6. Germline V gene lookup returns CDR1 SGHNT and CDR2 YENEEA. CDR3 in DNA: TGTGCCAGCAGCTTGGAAACTAGCGGTTACACCGGGGAGCTGTTTTTT. Translating gives CASSLETSGYTGELFF.

This clonotype was counted a few times. An end of the junction does not agree with germline; a read error may underlie this. The rearrangement links TRBV27 to TRBJ2-7; D not certain. There are 14 residues in the CDR3. Per the germline V gene, CDR1 is MNHEY and CDR2 is SMNVEV (reference sequence). CDR3 sequence reads: CVSSLLGSSYEQYF. Here the CDR3 DNA reads TGTGTCAGCAGTTTATTGGGTAGCTCCTACGAGCAGTACTTC.

With respect to this clonotype: This may arise from a read error, as a much more abundant clone is one base away. V and J are TRBV12-3 or TRBV12-4 and TRBJ2-1; 12 nucleotides match TRBD2. Trimming at V came to 8 bases and at J to 4 bases, leaving 6 bases not matched to a gene. The CDR3 length is 15 residues. The CDR3 nucleotides are TGTGCCAGCGGAAACGGACTAGCGGGATACAATGAGCAGTTCTTC. The encoded protein is CASGNGLAGYNEQFF.

The table lists this clonotype with a few counts. The V and J genes are TRBV6-4 and TRBJ2-2; weak D call: TRBD2 (6 bases). Trimming stripped 6 bases from V and 7 bases from J, with 18 bases between. This CDR3 comprises 15 residues. Germline V gene lookup returns CDR1 MRHNA and CDR2 SNTAGT. The CDR3 region has the DNA TGTGCCAGCAGCGCCCGGACAACCGGGGGCGGGGAGCTGTTTTTT. Protein product: CASSARTTGGGELFF.